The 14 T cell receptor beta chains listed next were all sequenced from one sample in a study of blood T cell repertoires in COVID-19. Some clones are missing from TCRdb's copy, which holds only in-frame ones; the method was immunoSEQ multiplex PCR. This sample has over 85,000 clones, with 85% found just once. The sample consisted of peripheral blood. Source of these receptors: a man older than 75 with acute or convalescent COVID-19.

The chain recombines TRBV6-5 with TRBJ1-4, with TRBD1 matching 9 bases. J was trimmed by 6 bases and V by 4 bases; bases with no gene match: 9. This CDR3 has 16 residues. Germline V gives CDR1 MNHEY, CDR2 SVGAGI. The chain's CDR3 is CASSSGTGLRDEKLFF. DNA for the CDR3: TGTGCCAGCAGTTCCGGGACAGGGTTGAGAGATGAAAAACTGTTTTTT.

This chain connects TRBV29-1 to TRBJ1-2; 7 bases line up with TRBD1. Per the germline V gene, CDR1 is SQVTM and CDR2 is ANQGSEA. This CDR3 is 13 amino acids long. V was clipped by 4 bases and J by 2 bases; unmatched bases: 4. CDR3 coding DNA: TGCAGCGTTGGACAGGGAACCAACTATGGCTACACCTTC. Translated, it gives CSVGQGTNYGYTF.

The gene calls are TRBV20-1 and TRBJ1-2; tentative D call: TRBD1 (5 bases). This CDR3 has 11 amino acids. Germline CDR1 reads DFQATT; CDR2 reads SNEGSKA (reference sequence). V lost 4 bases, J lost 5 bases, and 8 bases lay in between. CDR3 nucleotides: TGCAGTGCTATCGACAGTTATGGCTACACCTTC. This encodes CSAIDSYGYTF.

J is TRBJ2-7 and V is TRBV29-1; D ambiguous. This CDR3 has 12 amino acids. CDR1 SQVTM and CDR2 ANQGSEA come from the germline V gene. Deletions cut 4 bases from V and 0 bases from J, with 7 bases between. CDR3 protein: CSVGHYSYEQYF. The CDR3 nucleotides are TGCAGCGTTGGTCACTACTCCTACGAGCAGTACTTC.

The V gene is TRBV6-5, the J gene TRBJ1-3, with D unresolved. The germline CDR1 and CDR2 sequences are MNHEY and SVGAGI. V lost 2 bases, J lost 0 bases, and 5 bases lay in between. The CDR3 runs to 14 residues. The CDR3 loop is CASSYEISGNTIYF. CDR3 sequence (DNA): TGTGCCAGCAGTTACGAGATCTCTGGAAACACCATATATTTT.

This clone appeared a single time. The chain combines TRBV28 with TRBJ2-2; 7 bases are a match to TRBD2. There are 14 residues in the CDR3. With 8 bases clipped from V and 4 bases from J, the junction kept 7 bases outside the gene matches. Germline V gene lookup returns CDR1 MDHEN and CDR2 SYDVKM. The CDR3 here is CASEKPGGTGELFF. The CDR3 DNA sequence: TGTGCCAGCGAAAAGCCGGGGGGCACCGGGGAGCTGTTTTTT.

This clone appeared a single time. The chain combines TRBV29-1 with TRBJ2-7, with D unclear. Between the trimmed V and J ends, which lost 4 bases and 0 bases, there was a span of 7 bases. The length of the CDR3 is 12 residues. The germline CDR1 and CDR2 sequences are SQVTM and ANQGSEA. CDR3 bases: TGCAGCGTTGTGTGGAGCTCCTACGAGCAGTACTTC. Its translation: CSVVWSSYEQYF.

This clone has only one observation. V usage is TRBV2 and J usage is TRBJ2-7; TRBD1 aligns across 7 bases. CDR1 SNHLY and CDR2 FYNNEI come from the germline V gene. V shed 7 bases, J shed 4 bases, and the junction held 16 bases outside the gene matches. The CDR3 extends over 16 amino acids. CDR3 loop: CASIQHFPRQGYEQYF. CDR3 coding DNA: TGTGCCAGCATCCAACACTTTCCGAGACAGGGATACGAGCAGTACTTC. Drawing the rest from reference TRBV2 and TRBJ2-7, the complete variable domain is EPEVTQTPSHQVTQMGQEVILRCVPISNHLYFYWYRQILGQKVEFLVSFYNNEISEKSEIFDDQFSVERPDGSNFTLKIRSTKLEDSAMYFCASIQHFPRQGYEQYFGPGTRLTVT.

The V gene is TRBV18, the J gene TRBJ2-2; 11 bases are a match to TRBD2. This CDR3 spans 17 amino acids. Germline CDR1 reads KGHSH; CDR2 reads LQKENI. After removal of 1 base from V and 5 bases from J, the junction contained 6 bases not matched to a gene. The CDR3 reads CASSPLAGGPRTGELFF. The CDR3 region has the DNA TGTGCCAGCTCACCACTAGCGGGAGGGCCACGGACCGGGGAGCTGTTTTTT.

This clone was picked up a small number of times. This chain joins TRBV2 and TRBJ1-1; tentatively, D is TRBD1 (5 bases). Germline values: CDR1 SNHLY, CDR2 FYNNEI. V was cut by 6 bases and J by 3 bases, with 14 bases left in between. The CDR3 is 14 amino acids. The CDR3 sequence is CASRRTLADTEAFF. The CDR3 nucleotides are TGTGCCAGCAGACGGACACTAGCGGACACTGAAGCTTTCTTT.

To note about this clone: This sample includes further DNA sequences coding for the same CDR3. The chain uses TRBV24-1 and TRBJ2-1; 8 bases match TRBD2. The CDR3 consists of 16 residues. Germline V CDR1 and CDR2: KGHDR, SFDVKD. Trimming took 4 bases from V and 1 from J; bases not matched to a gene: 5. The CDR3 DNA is TGTGCCACCAGTGACTCGAGCGGGAGTTCCTACAATGAGCAGTTCTTC. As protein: CATSDSSGSSYNEQFF.

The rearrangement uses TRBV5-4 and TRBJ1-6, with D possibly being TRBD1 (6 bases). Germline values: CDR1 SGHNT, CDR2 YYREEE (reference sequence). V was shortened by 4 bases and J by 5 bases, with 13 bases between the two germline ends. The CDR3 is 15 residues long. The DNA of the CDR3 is TGTGCCAGCAGCAGTGGGACAACTAATAATTCACCCCTCCACTTT. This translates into CASSSGTTNNSPLHF.

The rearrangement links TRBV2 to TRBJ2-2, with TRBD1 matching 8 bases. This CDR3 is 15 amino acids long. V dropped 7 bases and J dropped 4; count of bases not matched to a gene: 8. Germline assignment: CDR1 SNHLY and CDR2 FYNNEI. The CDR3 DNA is TGTGCCAGCAACCTAGACAGGGGCGGCACCGGGGAGCTGTTTTTT. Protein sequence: CASNLDRGGTGELFF.

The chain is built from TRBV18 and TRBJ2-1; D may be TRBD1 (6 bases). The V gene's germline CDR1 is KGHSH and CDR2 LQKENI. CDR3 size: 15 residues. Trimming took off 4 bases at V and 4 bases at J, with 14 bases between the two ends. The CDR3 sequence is CASSQSGDGYNEQFF. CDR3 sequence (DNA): TGTGCCAGCTCACAATCAGGGGACGGGTACAATGAGCAGTTCTTC.